This T cell receptor beta chain was identified during a study of CD8 T cells in ankylosing spondylitis (TCRdb year 2017). Notes on the research overall: The study set out to find disease-linked TCR variants by profiling T cell receptor beta repertoires in ankylosing spondylitis patients and healthy donors. In total, the full study cohort was made up of approximately 99 healthy donors and some 26 ankylosing spondylitis patients. Peripheral blood samples were taken, and synovial fluid was additionally collected from ankylosing spondylitis patients. The study at large found these results: The disease-linked clones showed a CD8+ phenotype and occurred at relatively low frequencies in peripheral blood. The disease-linked clones were reported to be significantly enriched in matched synovial fluid samples from ankylosing spondylitis patients. Blood from ankylosing spondylitis patients appeared to be characterized by a TCR beta motif made up of seven or eight highly homologous amino acid variants. Some TCR beta motif variants had previously been reported in synovial fluid and blood of reactive arthritis patients, which suggested common disease-initiation mechanisms.

Reads for this sample came from an Illumina HiSeq 2500. TCR beta libraries were prepared by quantitative 5'-RACE with molecular barcodes. The paper's data handling went like this. A new computational method, built on a probabilistic model of VDJ rearrangement, was used to identify disease-linked TCR variants. The raw public reads went through TCRdb reprocessing: fastp at Q25, MiXCR clone calling, in-frame beta chains kept. Entries are consolidated by CDR3 protein sequence, retaining the most common genes and DNA. TCRdb, not the authors, supplied the V and J calls. In this sample the table shows around 340,000 distinct CDR3 sequences, over 12% of which occur a single time. Of the sample, roughly 1.1% is held by the ten largest clones. Points on this clonotype: Its target antigen remains unknown. No base quality information exists; no much larger clone differs at one position.

The germline ends are 8 bases apart after V is trimmed by 1 base and J by 2 bases. The CDR3 starts with the cysteine, ends with the phenylalanine, and has 15 residues. The DNA shown is the 45-base CDR3, in frame from base 1. The germline V gene specifies SGHTA as CDR1 and FQGNSA as CDR2. The sample comprised blood, either unsorted or a sorted T cell fraction (not recorded which). The sequence joins TRBV7-2 to TRBJ2-2; perhaps TRBD2 is the D gene, with 5 bases matching. The TCR comes from a male donor with ankylosing spondylitis or in good health (not recorded which). The sequenced DNA is TGTGCCAGCAGCTTAGTGCTAGCTAACACCGGGGAGCTGTTTTTT. Protein translation: CASSLVLANTGELFF.